This TCR beta chain derives from a study of response to subunit inactivated influenza vaccine. CDR3 length equals 15 residues. The V end lost 1 base, the J end lost 4 bases, and 11 bases lay between the germline ends. TCRdb called the RT-PCR reads again in MiXCR, with one record for every CDR3 protein. This sample yields about 780,000 distinct CDR3 sequences, of which approximately 17% are seen a single time; roughly a tenth belongs to the top ten. The chain couples TRBV12-3 or TRBV12-4 to TRBJ2-1, with a possible D match to TRBD2 (6 bases). The clonotype was recovered from a man aged 50-60 years who received an inactivated influenza vaccine. Here the sequenced sample was PBMCs from blood, taken about 5 days after vaccination. DNA of the CDR3: TGTGCCAGCAGTTTAGGGCGGAGGGGTTACAATGAGCAGTTCTTC. Translated: CASSLGRRGYNEQFF.